These 2 T cell receptor beta chains came from one sample sequenced in a study of beta chain features in type 1 diabetes. Every isolated RNA sample was fully reverse transcribed, so sequencing captured expressed TCRB transcripts. TCRdb's copy holds only in-frame clones and misses some; the assay was immunoSEQ multiplex PCR. The table includes some 140,000 clones, 9.2% detected once. Specimen: central memory CD4+ T cells from blood. Source of these receptors: a man between 18 and 35 years old in good health.

CDR3 coding DNA: TGTGCCAGCAGCGGACGAGGGGGGGAGGCAGGCGGGGAGCTGTTTTTT. Translation: CASSGRGGEAGGELFF. The chain links TRBV9 to TRBJ2-2; possibly TRBD2 for D (7 bases). V gave up 3 bases and J gave up 7 bases, with 19 bases separating them. Germline V gene sequence: CDR1 SGDLS, CDR2 YYNGEE. This CDR3 contains 16 residues. Looking up the rest from reference TRBV9 and TRBJ2-2 gives the full variable domain: DSGVTQTPKHLITATGQRVTLRCSPRSGDLSVYWYQQSLDQGLQFLIQYYNGEERAKGNILERFSAQQFPDLHSELNLSSLELGDSALYFCASSGRGGEAGGELFFGEGSRLTVL.

This clone was picked up a small number of times. This chain uses TRBV29-1 with TRBJ2-3; 9 bases agree with TRBD1. The V segment lost 6 bases and the J segment 0 bases; nucleotides outside the gene matches: 7. Germline assignment: CDR1 SQVTM and CDR2 ANQGSEA. The CDR3 totals 15 residues. CDR3 coding DNA: TGCAGCGTGACCGGGACAGGGACGAGCACAGATACGCAGTATTTT. This sequence encodes CSVTGTGTSTDTQYF.